A selection of T cell receptor beta chains follows, all from one sample in a study of OX40 agonist ivuxolimab in advanced cancers. The method was immunoSEQ multiplex PCR; TCRdb's version includes in-frame clones alone and lacks a portion of them. The sample holds fewer than 85,000 clones, around nine tenths seen once. This sample comprised CD4+ or CD8+ T cells sorted from blood, obtained in a trial of the OX40 agonist ivuxolimab. Receptors originate from an adult with an advanced solid tumor such as melanoma, head and neck, liver or kidney cancer. Each CDR3 is given with its conserved first and last residue. D genes are given only for firm matches. Clone size is not always given. Where it is, it says once, few, many or a class for expanded clones.

clone size | J gene | V gene | D gene | CDR3 DNA | CDR3 protein
once | TRBJ1-3 | TRBV2 | - | TGTGCCAGCGGCAGGGGATCTGGAAACACCATATATTTT | CASGRGSGNTIYF
- | TRBJ1-2 | TRBV5-6 | - | TGTGCCAGCAGCTCTGGTATGGGCTACACCTTC | CASSSGMGYTF
- | TRBJ2-3 | TRBV10-2 | TRBD1 | TGCGCCAGCAGACAGGGGGCGGTGGGCACAGATACGCAGTATTTT | CASRQGAVGTDTQYF
- | TRBJ1-5 | TRBV19 | - | TGTGCCAGTAGCAGGACCGGGACACCTCAGCCCCAGCATTTT | CASSRTGTPQPQHF
- | TRBJ2-5 | TRBV18 | - | TGTGCCAGCTCACAGGGGATCACACAAGAGACCCAGTACTTC | CASSQGITQETQYF
- | TRBJ2-2 | TRBV7-8 | - | TGTGCCAGCAGCATACGAAAAACCTTTGGTAGTATGATTCCCGGGGAGCTGTTTTTT | CASSIRKTFGSMIPGELFF
- | TRBJ2-6 | TRBV10-3 | - | TGTGCCATCAGTGAAGGAGGGACTGGGGCCAACGTCCTGACTTTC | CAISEGGTGANVLTF
- | TRBJ2-5 | TRBV7-2 | - | TGTGCCAGCAGCTTAGACAGGGCCGCAAAGACCCAGTACTTC | CASSLDRAAKTQYF
- | TRBJ2-5 | TRBV19 | TRBD1 | TGTGCCAGTACCTCCGGGACAGGGGAAGAGACCCAGTACTTC | CASTSGTGEETQYF
- | TRBJ2-7 | TRBV14 | TRBD2 | TGTGCCAGCAGCCAAGCCCCAGCGGGAATCGTTTACGAGCAGTACTTC | CASSQAPAGIVYEQYF
- | TRBJ2-7 | TRBV5-4 | - | TGTGCCAGCAGCTTCGGGGGGCCAAGCTACGAGCAGTACTTC | CASSFGGPSYEQYF
- | TRBJ2-1 | TRBV7-6 | - | TGTGCCAGCAGCTTAGCGGTTGGCAGTACTGAGCAGTTCTTC | CASSLAVGSTEQFF
- | TRBJ1-1 | TRBV5-1 | - | TGCGCCAGCAGCTTGGGGGCGGGGATCCCCAGGGCTGAAGCTTTCTTT | CASSLGAGIPRAEAFF
- | TRBJ2-3 | TRBV19 | - | TGTGCCAGTAGTATGGAGTACAGGGGCACAGATACGCAGTATTTT | CASSMEYRGTDTQYF
once | TRBJ1-5 | TRBV7-2 | - | TGTGCCAGCAGCCCACAGTTCAATCAGCCCCAGCATTTT | CASSPQFNQPQHF
- | TRBJ2-3 | TRBV5-1 | - | TGCGCCAGCAGCTTGGTGGAACGAATAGACACAGATACGCAGTATTTT | CASSLVERIDTDTQYF
- | TRBJ1-2 | TRBV5-6 | TRBD1 | TGTGCCAGCAGCTTGGTCGGGACAGACTATGGCTACACCTTC | CASSLVGTDYGYTF
- | TRBJ1-2 | TRBV19 | - | TGTGCCAGTAGCCACATGGATACAGGATATGGCTACACCTTC | CASSHMDTGYGYTF
- | TRBJ1-5 | TRBV28 | TRBD1 | TGTGCCAGCAGTTTATACGGGACAGGGGCCTCAAGCAATCAGCCCCAGCATTTT | CASSLYGTGASSNQPQHF
- | TRBJ1-4 | TRBV28 | TRBD1 | TGTGCGTACGGGACAGCTAATGAAAAACTGTTTTTT | CAYGTANEKLFF
- | TRBJ2-3 | TRBV5-4 | - | TGTGCCAGCAGCTACGACTGGACTAGCACAGATACGCAGTATTTT | CASSYDWTSTDTQYF
- | TRBJ1-5 | TRBV11-2 | - | TGTGCCAGCAGCTTAGCCACAGGCCTGGGAAGCAATCAGCCCCAGCATTTT | CASSLATGLGSNQPQHF
- | TRBJ2-3 | TRBV7-6 | TRBD2 | TGTGCCAGCAGCCCAATAGCGGGGTTAAGCACAGATACGCAGTATTTT | CASSPIAGLSTDTQYF
- | TRBJ1-2 | TRBV15 | TRBD1 | TGTGCCACCAGCAGAGATGTGGGACAGGCTGATGGCTACACCTTC | CATSRDVGQADGYTF
- | TRBJ2-1 | TRBV5-4 | - | TGTGCCAGCAGCTTGGGTCGGGCCACCCACAATGAGCAGTTCTTC | CASSLGRATHNEQFF
- | TRBJ2-3 | TRBV29-1 | TRBD2 | TGCAGCGTTGAAGATCGAGGGACTAGCGGGGGGGCCTTAGATACGCAGTATTTT | CSVEDRGTSGGALDTQYF
once | TRBJ1-2 | TRBV9 | TRBD1 | TGTGCCAGCAGCCTGACAGGGGATGGCTACACCTTC | CASSLTGDGYTF
- | TRBJ2-7 | TRBV10-2 | - | TGCGCCAGCAGCGGGGGCCCGACACTCGAGCAGTACTTC | CASSGGPTLEQYF
- | TRBJ2-3 | TRBV2 | - | TGTGCCAGCAGTGATTCTAGCACAGATACGCAGTATTTT | CASSDSSTDTQYF
- | TRBJ2-2 | TRBV9 | - | TGTGCCAGCAGCGTAGCCAGATATAACACCGGGGAGCTGTTTTTT | CASSVARYNTGELFF
- | TRBJ2-2 | TRBV4-2 | TRBD2 | TGTGCCAGCAGCCAAGGCGGGGGGGGCACCGGGGAGCTGTTTTTT | CASSQGGGGTGELFF
- | TRBJ2-1 | TRBV6-1 | TRBD2 | TGTGCCAGCAGTGTAATAGCGGGAGCGTCCTACAATGAGCAGTTCTTC | CASSVIAGASYNEQFF
- | TRBJ2-7 | TRBV6-1 | - | TGTGCCAGCAGTGAAGCGCTGGTCAGGGCAACCTACGAGCAGTACTTC | CASSEALVRATYEQYF
few | TRBJ2-7 | TRBV7-9 | - | TGTGCCAGCAGCTTAGCGGGAGTAACCTACGAGCAGTACTTC | CASSLAGVTYEQYF
- | TRBJ1-3 | TRBV5-6 | TRBD1 | TGTGCCAGCAGGAACAGGGGTTTAGACACCATATATTTT | CASRNRGLDTIYF
- | TRBJ1-1 | TRBV27 | TRBD1 | TGTGCCAGCAGTTTCGAGAGGGCAGGGGGCACTGAAGCTTTCTTT | CASSFERAGGTEAFF
- | TRBJ2-5 | TRBV6-1 | - | TGTGCCAGCAGTGAAATAGCAGGCCTCCAAGAGACCCAGTACTTC | CASSEIAGLQETQYF
once | TRBJ1-1 | TRBV7-2 | TRBD1 | TGTGCCAGCAGCATTACGGGACAGTCGAACACTGAAGCTTTCTTT | CASSITGQSNTEAFF
- | TRBJ1-2 | TRBV6-5 | - | TGTGCCAGCAGGGGGTTTAGGGGCTACACCTTC | CASRGFRGYTF
- | TRBJ2-2 | TRBV18 | - | TGTGCCAGCTCACCACGTCAGGGGCTGAACACCGGGGAGCTGTTTTTT | CASSPRQGLNTGELFF
- | TRBJ2-7 | TRBV18 | - | TGTGCCAGCTCACCACAACACCTGCGAACCTACGAGCAGTACTTC | CASSPQHLRTYEQYF
- | TRBJ2-7 | TRBV7-2 | - | TGTGCCAGCAGCTTTGGCTCCTACGAGCAGTACTTC | CASSFGSYEQYF
once | TRBJ1-5 | TRBV28 | - | TGTGCCAGCAGTTTCGGAGGGGCTGATCGGCCCCAGCATTTT | CASSFGGADRPQHF
- | TRBJ1-2 | TRBV10-3 | - | TGTGCCATTACGGGACAAGAAAACTATGGCTACACCTTC | CAITGQENYGYTF
- | TRBJ1-5 | TRBV6-1 | - | TGTGCCAGCAGTGAAGCGAACAATTATCAGCCCCAGCATTTT | CASSEANNYQPQHF
- | TRBJ2-1 | TRBV21-1 | - | TGTGCCAGCAGCAAAGTTAACTGGACTTGCTCCTACAATGAGCAGTTCTTC | CASSKVNWTCSYNEQFF
- | TRBJ2-1 | TRBV5-1 | - | TGCGCCAGCAGCTTGGGAGGGGGGTCCGCCAATGAGCAGTTCTTC | CASSLGGGSANEQFF
- | TRBJ2-1 | TRBV7-9 | TRBD2 | TGTGCCAGCAGCTTAGAGGCTCGTACTAGCGGGTTCTACAATGAGCAGTTCTTC | CASSLEARTSGFYNEQFF
- | TRBJ1-2 | TRBV30 | - | TGTGCCTGGGGGACCAACTATGGCTACACCTTC | CAWGTNYGYTF
- | TRBJ2-7 | TRBV11-2 | TRBD1 | TGTGCCAGCAGTATCGGGACAGGGCCTACCTACGAGCAGTACTTC | CASSIGTGPTYEQYF
- | TRBJ2-1 | TRBV2 | TRBD2 | TGTGCCATCGGACTAGCGGGCTACAATGAGCAGTTCTTC | CAIGLAGYNEQFF
- | TRBJ2-1 | TRBV6-5 | - | TGTGCCAGCAGTAGGACTGTAAGCTCCTACAATGAGCAGTTCTTC | CASSRTVSSYNEQFF
- | TRBJ2-7 | TRBV5-1 | - | TGCGCCAGCAGCTCGGGACCGACCGGCGAGCAGTACTTC | CASSSGPTGEQYF
- | TRBJ1-6 | TRBV30 | TRBD1 | TGTGCCTGGAGTGTGTTGACAGGGGGGAATTCACCCCTCCACTTT | CAWSVLTGGNSPLHF
- | TRBJ1-6 | TRBV27 | - | TGTGCCAGCCACGGGCCCACTAATTCACCCCTCCACTTT | CASHGPTNSPLHF
- | TRBJ2-7 | TRBV21-1 | - | TGTGCCAGCAGCACTAAAGCGCGGGAGTCTAACGAGCAGTACTTC | CASSTKARESNEQYF